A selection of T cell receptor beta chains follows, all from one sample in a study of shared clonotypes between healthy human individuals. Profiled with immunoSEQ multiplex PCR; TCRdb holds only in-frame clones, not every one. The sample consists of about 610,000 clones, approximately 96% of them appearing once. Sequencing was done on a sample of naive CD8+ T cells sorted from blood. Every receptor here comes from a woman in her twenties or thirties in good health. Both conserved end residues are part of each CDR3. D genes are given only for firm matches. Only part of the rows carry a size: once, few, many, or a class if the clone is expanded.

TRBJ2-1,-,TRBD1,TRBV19,CASQATQGGNEQFF,TGTGCCAGCCAAGCTACACAGGGGGGCAATGAGCAGTTCTTC
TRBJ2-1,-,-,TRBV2,CASLAGWGVRYNEQFF,TGTGCCAGCCTCGCGGGATGGGGAGTGAGGTACAATGAGCAGTTCTTC
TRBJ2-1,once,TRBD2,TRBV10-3,CAGGGSYNEQFF,TGTGCCGGCGGGGGTTCCTACAATGAGCAGTTCTTC
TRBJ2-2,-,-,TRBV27,CASSFGHELGLFF,TGTGCCAGCAGTTTCGGACATGAACTGGGGCTGTTTTTT
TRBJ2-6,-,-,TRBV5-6,CASSWTANSGANVLTF,TGTGCCAGCAGCTGGACTGCCAACTCTGGGGCCAACGTCCTGACTTTC
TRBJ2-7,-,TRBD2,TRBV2,CASRDDLAGAFVEQYF,TGTGCCAGCAGGGATGACCTAGCGGGAGCTTTTGTTGAGCAGTACTTC
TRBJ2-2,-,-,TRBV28,CASSSLGPSGELFF,TGTGCCAGCAGTTCCCTGGGACCGAGCGGGGAGCTGTTTTTT
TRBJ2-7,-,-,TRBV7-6,CASSFGSGLGTYEQYF,TGTGCCAGCAGCTTTGGAAGCGGGTTAGGAACCTACGAGCAGTACTTC
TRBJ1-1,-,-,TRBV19,CASIGPLNTEAFF,TGTGCCAGTATCGGACCGCTGAACACTGAAGCTTTCTTT
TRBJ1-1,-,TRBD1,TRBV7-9,CASSHRGGTEAFF,TGTGCCAGCAGCCACAGGGGAGGAACTGAAGCTTTCTTT
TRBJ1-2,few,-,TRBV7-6,CASSPQGFNYGYTF,TGTGCCAGCAGCCCACAGGGTTTCAACTATGGCTACACCTTC
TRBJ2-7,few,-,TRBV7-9,CASSAGGTLTYEQYF,TGTGCCAGCAGCGCCGGAGGGACACTCACCTACGAGCAGTACTTC
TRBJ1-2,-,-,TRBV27,CASSLYGDGYTF,TGTGCCAGCAGTTTATACGGGGATGGCTACACCTTC
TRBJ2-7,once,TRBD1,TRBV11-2,CASSTGGSYEQYF,TGTGCCAGCTCAACAGGGGGCTCCTACGAGCAGTACTTC
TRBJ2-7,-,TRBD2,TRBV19,CASSPAGAYEQYF,TGTGCCAGTTCACCAGCGGGAGCCTACGAGCAGTACTTC
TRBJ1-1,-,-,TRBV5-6,CASSTGTLPNTEAFF,TGTGCCAGCAGCACCGGGACACTACCCAACACTGAAGCTTTCTTT
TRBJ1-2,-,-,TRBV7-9,CASSRRASGGDGYTF,TGTGCCAGCAGCCGCCGCGCTTCGGGGGGTGATGGCTACACCTTC
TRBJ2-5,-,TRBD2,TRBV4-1,CASSQRAGGQETQYF,TGCGCCAGCAGCCAACGGGCGGGAGGGCAAGAGACCCAGTACTTC
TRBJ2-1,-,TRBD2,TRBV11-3,CASSLDKGLAGVRHEQFF,TGTGCCAGCAGCTTAGATAAGGGACTAGCGGGAGTAAGACATGAGCAGTTCTTC
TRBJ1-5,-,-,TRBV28,CASSLGRRNQPQHF,TGTGCCAGCAGTTTAGGGCGAAGGAATCAGCCCCAGCATTTT
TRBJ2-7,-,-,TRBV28,CASRTGSSYEQYF,TGTGCCAGCAGGACAGGTTCCTCCTACGAGCAGTACTTC
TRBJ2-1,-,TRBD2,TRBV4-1,CASSQDRTSGWYEQFF,TGCGCCAGCAGCCAAGATCGAACTAGCGGGTGGTATGAGCAGTTCTTC
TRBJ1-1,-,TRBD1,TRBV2,CASTKKPPTGGRGNTEAFF,TGTGCCAGCACCAAAAAACCCCCAACAGGGGGCAGGGGGAACACTGAAGCTTTCTTT
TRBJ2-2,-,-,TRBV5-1,CASSYSGSGELFF,TGCGCCAGCAGCTACTCCGGGAGCGGGGAGCTGTTTTTT
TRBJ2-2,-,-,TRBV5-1,CASTTRTANTGELFF,TGCGCCAGCACCACCCGTACAGCGAACACCGGGGAGCTGTTTTTT
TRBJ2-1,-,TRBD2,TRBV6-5,CATAGTSGIVDEQFF,TGTGCCACGGCTGGGACTAGCGGGATCGTGGATGAGCAGTTCTTC
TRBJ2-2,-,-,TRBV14,CASSHGGELFF,TGTGCCAGCAGCCACGGCGGGGAGCTGTTTTTT
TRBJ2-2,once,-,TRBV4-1,CASSQDWGTTGELFF,TGCGCCAGCAGCCAAGATTGGGGGACCACCGGGGAGCTGTTTTTT
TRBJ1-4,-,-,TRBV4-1,CASSRSPFDLNEKLFF,TGCGCCAGCAGCCGCTCGCCCTTTGACCTTAATGAAAAACTGTTTTTT
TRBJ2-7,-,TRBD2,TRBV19,CASSIFAGANEQYF,TGTGCCAGTAGTATCTTTGCGGGAGCTAACGAGCAGTACTTC
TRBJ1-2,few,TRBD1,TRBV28,CASSSDREGHYGYTF,TGTGCCAGCAGCTCCGACAGGGAAGGACACTATGGCTACACCTTC
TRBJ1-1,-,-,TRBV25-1,CAAWGGTEAFF,TGTGCCGCCTGGGGCGGCACTGAAGCTTTCTTT
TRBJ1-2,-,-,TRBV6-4,CASSDSARGSYGYTF,TGTGCCAGCAGTGACTCGGCGCGGGGAAGTTATGGCTACACCTTC
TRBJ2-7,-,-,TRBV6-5,CASSSHYSSEQYF,TGTGCCAGCAGTTCCCACTATAGCTCCGAGCAGTACTTC
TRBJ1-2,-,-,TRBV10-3,CAIKEGSGYGYTF,TGTGCCATCAAAGAAGGGTCCGGCTATGGCTACACCTTC
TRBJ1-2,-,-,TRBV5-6,CASSLGLYGYTF,TGTGCCAGCAGCCTGGGGCTATATGGCTACACCTTC
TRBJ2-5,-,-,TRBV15,CATSFGGDYQETQYF,TGTGCCACCAGTTTTGGAGGGGACTACCAAGAGACCCAGTACTTC
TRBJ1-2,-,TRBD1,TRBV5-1,CASSPEGAVYGYTF,TGCGCCAGCAGCCCCGAGGGGGCAGTTTATGGCTACACCTTC
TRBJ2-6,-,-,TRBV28,CASSLFRYGANVLTF,TGTGCCAGCAGTTTATTTAGGTATGGGGCCAACGTCCTGACTTTC
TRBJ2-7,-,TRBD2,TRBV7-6,CASSFGTSAYEQYF,TGTGCCAGCAGCTTCGGGACTAGTGCCTACGAGCAGTACTTC
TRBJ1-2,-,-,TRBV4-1,CASSQDGGRGGQYGYTF,TGCGCCAGCAGCCAAGATGGGGGGCGCGGGGGGCAATATGGCTACACCTTC
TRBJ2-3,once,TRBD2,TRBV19,CASSPMGLAVGRDTQYF,TGTGCCAGTAGCCCAATGGGACTAGCGGTAGGCCGGGATACGCAGTATTTT
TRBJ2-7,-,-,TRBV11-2,CASNRVGSSYEQYF,TGTGCCAGCAACAGGGTCGGGAGCTCCTACGAGCAGTACTTC
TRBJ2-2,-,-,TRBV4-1,CASSQDPPPERTGELFF,TGCGCCAGCAGCCAAGATCCGCCCCCAGAGCGGACCGGGGAGCTGTTTTTT
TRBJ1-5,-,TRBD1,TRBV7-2,CASSGDRDWGQPQHF,TGTGCCAGCAGCGGGGACAGGGATTGGGGACAGCCCCAGCATTTT
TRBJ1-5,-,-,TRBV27,CASSLAAPTYSNQPQHF,TGTGCCAGCAGTTTAGCGGCACCGACTTATAGCAATCAGCCCCAGCATTTT
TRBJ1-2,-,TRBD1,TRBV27,CASSLWTGSSYGYTF,TGTGCCAGCAGTTTATGGACAGGGTCAAGCTATGGCTACACCTTC
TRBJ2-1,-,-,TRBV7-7,CASSSGPGGNEQFF,TGTGCCAGCAGCTCCGGCCCAGGGGGGAATGAGCAGTTCTTC
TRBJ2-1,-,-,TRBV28,CASSSTGRGFRQSSYNEQFF,TGTGCCAGCAGCTCCACAGGGAGGGGCTTCCGTCAGAGCTCCTACAATGAGCAGTTCTTC
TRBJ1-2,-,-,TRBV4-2,CASSPNGGGGYTF,TGTGCCAGCAGCCCCAACGGGGGTGGCGGCTACACCTTC
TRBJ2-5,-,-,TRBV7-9,CASSPETQYF,TGTGCCAGCAGCCCAGAGACCCAGTACTTC
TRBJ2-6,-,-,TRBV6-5,CASSYGAGGALNVLTF,TGTGCCAGCAGTTACGGGGCAGGCGGAGCTCTTAACGTCCTGACTTTC
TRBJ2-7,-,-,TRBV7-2,CASSSFTSGSSSYEQYF,TGTGCCAGCAGCTCCTTCACAAGCGGGTCAAGCTCCTACGAGCAGTACTTC